This TCR beta chain was retrieved from a study of T-cell reconstitution after alpha-beta-depleted transplantation in children. Broader study findings: One year post-transplant, T-cell counts and diversity were largely derived from T cells produced anew. The study traced high day-60 TCRbeta diversity in some patients to surviving recipient T cells and thymic progenitors. Several hundred expanded graft clones reportedly gave rise to the alpha-beta T cells present about two months after transplant.

Preparation of the TCRbeta library used unique molecular identifiers. A single record per CDR3 protein comes from TCRdb applying MiXCR to the PCR reads. The sample has under 250,000 distinct CDR3 sequences, 20% to 30% seen once; the top ten hold about 5%. As for this clonotype: Its antigen is unidentified.

The length of the CDR3 is 14 residues. From germline, CDR1 is SNHLY and CDR2 FYNNEI. V was shortened by 3 bases and J by 0 bases, with 8 bases between the two germline ends. This chain links TRBV2 with TRBJ2-5, with D maybe TRBD1 (6 bases). The material sequenced was PBMCs, mostly from graft donor cells, taken 360 days after TCRalphabeta/CD19-depleted stem cell transplant. The receptor was isolated from a female patient aged 2-15 years who had a stem cell transplant for congenital amegakaryocytic thrombocytopenia, so the T cells may come from the graft donor. Written as DNA, the CDR3 is TGTGCCAGCAGTGACGACAGGTACCAAGAGACCCAGTACTTC. Translated: CASSDDRYQETQYF.